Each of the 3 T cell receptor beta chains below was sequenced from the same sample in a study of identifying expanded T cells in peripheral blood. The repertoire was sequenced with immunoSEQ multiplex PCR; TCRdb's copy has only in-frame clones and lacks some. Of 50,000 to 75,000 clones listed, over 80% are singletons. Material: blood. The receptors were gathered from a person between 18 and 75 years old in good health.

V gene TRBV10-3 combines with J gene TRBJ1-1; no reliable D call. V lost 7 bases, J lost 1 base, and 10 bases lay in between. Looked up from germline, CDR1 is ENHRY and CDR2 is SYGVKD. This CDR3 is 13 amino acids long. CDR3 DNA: TGTGCCATCAAAATTGCAGGGAACACTGAAGCTTTCTTT. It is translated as CAIKIAGNTEAFF.

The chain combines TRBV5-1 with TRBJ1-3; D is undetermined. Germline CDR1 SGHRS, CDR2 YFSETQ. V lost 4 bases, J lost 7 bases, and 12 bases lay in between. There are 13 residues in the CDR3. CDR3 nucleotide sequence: TGCGCCAGCAGCCTACCGACGGGGAACACCATATATTTT. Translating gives CASSLPTGNTIYF.

CDR3 loop: CASSPGQDPPHIQYF. CDR3 DNA sequence: TGTGCCAGCAGCCCGGGACAGGATCCCCCCCACATTCAGTACTTC. The chain couples TRBV7-2 to TRBJ2-4; 8 nucleotides line up with TRBD1. V lost 5 bases, J lost 8 bases, and 11 bases stayed unmatched. In germline, CDR1 is SGHTA, CDR2 FQGNSA. CDR3 size: 15 residues.